Listed here are 13 T cell receptor beta chains from one sample, sequenced in a study of patients and donors after allogeneic stem cell transplantation. MiXCR, applied by TCRdb to the RT-PCR reads, yields one record per CDR3 protein. The table lists about 960,000 distinct CDR3 sequences, roughly 17% of them singletons. Sequencing was carried out using blood, either unsorted or a sorted T cell fraction (not recorded which). The source is a human donor who was either an allogeneic HSCT recipient or a stem cell or donor lymphocyte infusion donor (not recorded which). It is not recorded whose cells these are; they may come from a transplant donor.

This clonotype appeared a few times. The chain joins TRBV29-1 to TRBJ1-2; TRBD1 matches at 7 bases. The germline V gene has CDR1 SQVTM and CDR2 ANQGSEA. The CDR3 covers 14 residues. V shed 2 bases and J 5 bases; nucleotides not matched to a gene: 8. The CDR3 region is CSVESTGTDYGYTF. The CDR3 DNA sequence: TGCAGCGTTGAATCCACCGGGACAGATTATGGCTACACCTTC.

The chain is built from TRBV7-9 and TRBJ2-7; TRBD1 aligns across 7 bases. CDR3 length: 17 amino acids. The junction had 13 bases not matched to a gene; V was cut back by 4 bases and J by 1 base. Germline V gene data show CDR1 as SEHNR and CDR2 as FQNEAQ (reference sequence). This chain's CDR3 is CASSSTMTGPRSYEQYF. CDR3 DNA: TGTGCCAGCAGCTCCACAATGACAGGGCCGAGGTCCTACGAGCAGTACTTC.

This clonotype was recorded at least ten times. This rearrangement joins TRBV4-3 to TRBJ2-7; D is undetermined. The V end lost 0 bases, the J end lost 6 bases, and 9 bases lay between the germline ends. Looked up from germline, CDR1 is LGHNA and CDR2 is YSLEER. The CDR3 length is 13 residues. CDR3 nucleotides: TGCGCCAGCAGCCAAGATGTAGGGCTCGAGCAGTACTTC. Translated, it gives CASSQDVGLEQYF.

The rearrangement joins TRBV3-1 to TRBJ2-1; D gene uncertain. V lost 1 base and J lost 8, with 9 bases in between. Germline V gives CDR1 LGHDT, CDR2 YNNKEL (reference sequence). The CDR3 spans 13 residues. The CDR3 DNA follows: TGTGCCAGCAGCCAAGCGGCCCCCGATGAGCAGTTCTTC. Protein product: CASSQAAPDEQFF.

The chain recombines TRBV11-3 with TRBJ2-1, with 7 bases aligning to TRBD1. The CDR3 has 15 amino acids. Germline V CDR1 and CDR2: SGHNT, YENEEA. Trimming removed 5 bases from V and 6 bases from J; junction bases left unmatched: 10. The CDR3 loop is CASSPRQGLVNEQFF. The CDR3 nucleotides read TGTGCCAGCAGCCCACGACAGGGTTTGGTCAATGAGCAGTTCTTC.

This clonotype was counted ten times or more. V and J are TRBV12-3 or TRBV12-4 and TRBJ2-1; no clear D. The germline V and J ends were trimmed by 1 base and 1 base, with 11 bases remaining between them. CDR3 length: 16 amino acids. CDR3 in DNA: TGTGCCAGCAGTTTAGGAGGAACCCTTTCCTACAATGAGCAGTTCTTC. Its protein product is CASSLGGTLSYNEQFF.

V and J are TRBV20-1 and TRBJ2-5, with 12 bases identical to TRBD2. This CDR3 has 15 residues. J was trimmed by 1 base and V by 3 bases; bases with no gene match: 3. Germline V lookup: CDR1 DFQATT, CDR2 SNEGSKA (reference sequence). The CDR3 sequence is CSASPTSGGQETQYF. The CDR3 bases are TGCAGTGCTAGCCCGACTAGCGGGGGCCAAGAGACCCAGTACTTC.

V usage is TRBV30 and J usage is TRBJ2-3; no clear D gene. This CDR3 contains 11 residues. Germline V CDR1 and CDR2: GTSNPN, SVGIG (reference sequence). Between the trimmed V and J ends, which lost 7 bases and 5 bases, there was a span of 10 bases. The DNA for the CDR3 is TGTGCCTATACGCCACTAGATACGCAGTATTTT. Protein product: CAYTPLDTQYF.

CDR3: CASSLGDLDHEQFF. In DNA, the CDR3 is TGCGCCAGCAGCTTGGGAGACCTCGACCATGAGCAGTTCTTC. The chain uses TRBV5-1 and TRBJ2-1; D gene ambiguous. CDR1 and CDR2 (germline): SGHRS, YFSETQ. The ends were cut back, 0 bases at V and 8 bases at J, with 12 bases in the middle. The length of the CDR3 is 14 residues.

There are a few counts of this clonotype. V is TRBV21-1 and J is TRBJ1-1; TRBD1, the table's D call, was not compared with the DNA. TRBV21-1 counts as a pseudogene. The CDR3 is made up of 17 amino acids. The CDR3 DNA reads TGTGCCAGCAGTAAATTGGGGGGGGGCGGACCGAACACTGAAGCTTTCTTT. It codes for CASSKLGGGGPNTEAFF.

This chain connects TRBV5-5 to TRBJ2-3, with D maybe TRBD2 (6 bases). This CDR3 is built from 15 residues. The germline V gene encodes CDR1 SGHKS and CDR2 YYEKEE (reference sequence). The ends were cut back, 5 bases at V and 3 bases at J, with 16 bases in the middle. CDR3 bases: TGTGCCAGCAGGGGGACTCCTAGTAGGACAGATACGCAGTATTTT. This codes for CASRGTPSRTDTQYF.

J is TRBJ2-7 and V is TRBV5-1, with D hard to call. V lost 0 bases and J lost 2, with 12 bases in between. Germline-derived CDR1 and CDR2 are SGHRS and YFSETQ. The CDR3 loop spans 15 amino acids. CDR3 sequence: CASSLGQPRTYEQYF. The CDR3 DNA sequence: TGCGCCAGCAGCTTGGGGCAGCCAAGGACCTACGAGCAGTACTTC.

V is TRBV2 and J is TRBJ1-2; D might be TRBD1 (6 bases). Germline lookup yields CDR1 SNHLY and CDR2 FYNNEI. This CDR3 has 12 amino acids. Between the trimmed V and J ends, which lost 8 bases and 4 bases, there was a span of 11 bases. CDR3 in amino acids: CASVGTTYGYTF. CDR3 sequence (DNA): TGTGCCAGCGTCGGGACAACCTATGGCTACACCTTC.